The 9 T cell receptor beta chains below come from one sample, sequenced in a study of T cells in tumors after PD-1 blockade. The data were produced by immunoSEQ multiplex PCR, yet TCRdb's version contains in-frame clones alone and is incomplete. This sample has 12,000 to 15,000 clones, with 55% to 80% found just once. The sequenced sample was tumor tissue, obtained after anti-PD-1 treatment. Receptor source: a human donor with cutaneous squamous cell carcinoma.

The CDR3 DNA follows: TGCAGCGTTGGACAGGGGGCTGGAAAGACCCAGTACTTC. It yields the protein CSVGQGAGKTQYF. This rearrangement joins TRBV29-1 to TRBJ2-5, with 10 nucleotides matching TRBD1. The germline CDR1 and CDR2 sequences are SQVTM and ANQGSEA. There are 13 residues in the CDR3. Germline trimming cut 4 bases from V and 6 bases from J; bases unmatched to any gene: 5.

The chain carries TRBV11-3 and TRBJ1-1; 8 bases match TRBD1. The length of the CDR3 is 14 residues. From germline, CDR1 is SGHNT and CDR2 YENEEA. Germline trimming cut 3 bases from V and 4 bases from J; bases unmatched to any gene: 4. The chain's CDR3 is CASSFTGGSTEAFF. The CDR3, as DNA: TGTGCCAGCAGCTTTACAGGGGGTTCCACTGAAGCTTTCTTT.

The table lists this clone with a few counts. This rearrangement joins TRBV5-4 to TRBJ1-2; D not certain. V was trimmed by 4 bases and J by 0 bases, leaving 7 bases between them. This CDR3 is 13 amino acids long. Looked up from germline, CDR1 is SGHNT and CDR2 is YYREEE (reference sequence). CDR3 DNA sequence: TGTGCCAGCAGCCCAGATACTAACTATGGCTACACCTTC. Translation: CASSPDTNYGYTF.

This clone was recorded only once. V usage is TRBV2 and J usage is TRBJ1-2; TRBD1 matches 11 bases. V shed 3 bases, J shed 10 bases, and the junction held 13 bases outside the gene matches. CDR3 length equals 16 residues. Germline CDR1 reads SNHLY; CDR2 reads FYNNEI. The CDR3 DNA follows: TGTGCCAGCAGTGACCCTCCCGTGGGACAGGGGGGTGACTACACCTTC. Encoded protein: CASSDPPVGQGGDYTF.

CDR3 loop: CASQGLAGGPPYEQYF. CDR3 coding DNA: TGTGCCAGCCAGGGACTAGCGGGGGGGCCGCCCTACGAGCAGTACTTC. The chain couples TRBV2 to TRBJ2-7; 16 bases are shared with TRBD2. V lost 8 bases to trimming and J lost 2 bases; unmatched junction nucleotides: 6. The CDR3 is 16 residues long. Per germline, CDR1 SNHLY and CDR2 FYNNEI.

This clone was seen a single time. The chain carries TRBV18 and TRBJ1-2, with 7 bases fitting TRBD1. Germline loops: CDR1 KGHSH, CDR2 LQKENI. CDR3 length: 15 residues. Trimming at V came to 2 bases and at J to 4 bases, leaving 7 bases not matched to a gene. Written as DNA, the CDR3 is TGTGCCAGCTCACCATTCGAGGGGGCTACCTATGGCTACACCTTC. Translation: CASSPFEGATYGYTF.

The genes are TRBV19 and TRBJ2-1; no definite D call. The CDR3 totals 15 residues. Trimming cost V 3 bases and J 1 base, with 10 bases left between them. Germline assignment: CDR1 LNHDA and CDR2 SQIVND (reference sequence). CDR3: CASSIEAPSYNEQFF. CDR3 DNA: TGTGCCAGTAGTATCGAAGCGCCTTCCTACAATGAGCAGTTCTTC.

The V and J genes are TRBV7-2 and TRBJ1-2; TRBD1 agrees at 8 bases. The CDR3 is 13 residues long. Per the germline V gene, CDR1 is SGHTA and CDR2 is FQGNSA. V lost 3 bases to trimming and J lost 8 bases; unmatched junction nucleotides: 5. This CDR3 reads CASSFGQGRGYTF. CDR3 bases: TGTGCCAGCAGCTTCGGACAGGGTCGAGGCTACACCTTC.

This clone has more than one count but fewer than ten. V gene TRBV18 combines with J gene TRBJ2-5, with unresolved D. From germline, CDR1 is KGHSH and CDR2 LQKENI. V lost 2 bases, J lost 5 bases, and 9 bases lay in between. This CDR3 has 13 amino acids. CDR3 bases: TGTGCCAGCTCACCAAGTTCCTCGGAGACCCAGTACTTC. Translation: CASSPSSSETQYF.